Listed here are 31 T cell receptor beta chains from one sample, sequenced in a study of T cells in Graves' hyperthyroidism and ophthalmopathy. Researchers amplified the TCR beta CDR3 regions from RNA transcripts. HTBI primers were used for first-round RT-PCR of the TCR CDR3. Using its own MiXCR run on the multiplex PCR reads, TCRdb lists one record per CDR3 protein. The sample yields 530,000 or so distinct CDR3 sequences, about 43% seen once. The sample was peripheral blood or thyroid tissue (not recorded which). These TCRs come from a woman under 30 with Graves' hyperthyroidism.

This clonotype was seen ten or more times. The CDR3 reads CACGAMNTGELFF. CDR3 sequence (DNA): TGTGCCTGCGGGGCGATGAACACCGGGGAGCTGTTTTTT. The V call is TRBV7-3, the J call TRBJ2-2; D may be TRBD2 (6 bases). Germline assignment: CDR1 SGHTA and CDR2 FQGTGA. This CDR3 region has 13 residues. Trimming stripped 11 bases from V and 1 base from J, with 11 bases between. Combining the CDR3 with reference TRBV7-3 and TRBJ2-2 gives the whole variable domain GAGVSQTPSNKVTEKGKYVELRCDPISGHTALYWYRQSLGQGPEFLIYFQGTGAADDSGLPNDRFFAVRPEGSVSTLKIQRTERGDSAVYLCACGAMNTGELFFGEGSRLTVL.

The genes are TRBV16 and TRBJ2-6, with D unresolved. CDR1 KGHSY and CDR2 FQNENV come from the germline V gene. The V and J ends lost 4 bases and 0 bases respectively, with 7 bases between them. The CDR3 contains 15 residues. The CDR3 loop is CASSRDDSGANVLTF. CDR3 DNA sequence: TGTGCCAGCAGCCGAGACGACTCTGGGGCCAACGTCCTGACTTTC.

The rearrangement links TRBV7-2 to TRBJ2-1; D is undetermined. This CDR3 spans 14 amino acids. Germline assignment: CDR1 SGHTA and CDR2 FQGNSA. V shed 3 bases and J shed 2 bases, with 8 bases lying between them. CDR3 amino acids: CASSFSRAYNEQFF. The CDR3 nucleotides are TGTGCCAGCAGCTTTAGTCGTGCCTACAATGAGCAGTTCTTC.

This clonotype was recorded a few times. The gene calls are TRBV14 and TRBJ2-7; 9 bases agree with TRBD1. This CDR3 has 15 amino acids. Germline CDR1 and CDR2: SGHDN and FVKESK. Unmatched junction bases numbered 7, after V lost 6 bases and J lost 1 base. The DNA for the CDR3 is TGTGCCAGCAGTTACGGACAGGGGCTTTCCTACGAGCAGTACTTC. This translates into CASSYGQGLSYEQYF. Looking up the rest from reference TRBV14 and TRBJ2-7 gives the full variable domain: EAGVTQFPSHSVIEKGQTVTLRCDPISGHDNLYWYRRVMGKEIKFLLHFVKESKQDESGMPNNRFLAERTGGTYSTLKVQPAELEDSGVYFCASSYGQGLSYEQYFGPGTRLTVT.

The chain joins TRBV7-3 to TRBJ1-2; 9 nucleotides match TRBD1. The CDR3 runs 18 residues. V was clipped by 5 bases and J by 8 bases; unmatched bases: 21. Germline assignment: CDR1 SGHTA and CDR2 FQGTGA. The CDR3 coding sequence is TGTGCCAGCAGCCCTGACACCGGGGACAGGGAAGAGGGTCGCGGCTACACCTTC. It translates to CASSPDTGDREEGRGYTF.

The chain recombines TRBV20-1 with TRBJ2-3; a possible D gene is TRBD2 (5 bases). With 4 bases removed from V and 0 bases from J, the gap between germline ends came to 14 bases. Looked up from germline, CDR1 is DFQATT and CDR2 is SNEGSKA (reference sequence). This CDR3 has 15 amino acids. This chain's CDR3 is CSATTLAASTDTQYF. The CDR3 DNA is TGCAGTGCTACTACCCTAGCAGCGAGCACAGATACGCAGTATTTT.

This clonotype was detected only a few times. This chain joins TRBV4-2 and TRBJ2-3, with a weak D call TRBD2 (5 bases). CDR3 length: 16 amino acids. The V gene lost 5 bases and the J gene lost 1 base, with 16 bases spanning the gap. Germline V CDR1 and CDR2: LGHNA, YNFKEQ. This chain's CDR3 is CASSLPSPRGTDTQYF. The CDR3 DNA reads as TGTGCCAGCAGCTTACCTAGCCCCCGAGGCACAGATACGCAGTATTTT.

This clonotype was found many times. The chain combines TRBV7-6 with TRBJ2-7; D not certain. The V gene's germline CDR1 is SGHVS and CDR2 FNYEAQ. The CDR3 has 13 residues. V lost 5 bases and J lost 6, with 14 bases in between. As DNA, the CDR3 is TGTGCCAGCAGCCACGCGCTGGGATCCGAGCAGTACTTC. This gives the protein CASSHALGSEQYF.

On this clonotype: It is likely a read error, because the conserved phenylalanine at the end of the CDR3 is missing. It is unclear where the CDR3 begins or ends on the DNA, so no DNA is shown, and the CDR3 is as TCRdb lists it. The rearrangement links TRBV7-9 to TRBJ1-2; the DNA was not used to check the table's D call, TRBD1. Germline lookup yields CDR1 SEHNR and CDR2 FQNEAQ (reference sequence). The CDR3 has 11 residues if both end residues are counted. The CDR3 spells CASSYTGGASY.

This clonotype was counted ten times or more. The V gene is TRBV4-3, the J gene TRBJ2-2, with D maybe TRBD2 (6 bases). This CDR3 has 14 residues. V shed 1 base and J shed 7 bases, with 10 bases lying between them. Germline values: CDR1 LGHNA, CDR2 YSLEER. CDR3 amino acids: CASSQVTSSGELFF. As DNA, the CDR3 is TGCGCCAGCAGCCAAGTAACTAGCAGCGGGGAGCTGTTTTTT.

The V and J genes are TRBV4-1 and TRBJ2-5; TRBD2 matches 11 bases. The V gene's germline CDR1 is MGHRA and CDR2 YSYEKL. CDR3 length equals 16 residues. V dropped 1 base and J dropped 5; count of bases not matched to a gene: 6. The CDR3 reads CASSQGPSSGRETQYF. CDR3 sequence (DNA): TGCGCCAGCAGCCAAGGCCCCTCTAGCGGGAGGGAGACCCAGTACTTC.

This clonotype was observed many times. The J gene is TRBJ2-7, the V gene TRBV10-3; 8 bases map to TRBD1. The CDR3 is 13 residues long. CDR1 ENHRY and CDR2 SYGVKD come from the germline V gene. The J segment lost 5 bases and the V segment lost 6 bases, leaving 6 bases of the junction unmatched. The CDR3 is CAIRTDRADEQYF. The CDR3 DNA sequence: TGTGCCATCAGGACGGACAGGGCCGACGAGCAGTACTTC.

This clonotype was seen a few times. V is TRBV7-8 and J is TRBJ1-3; D not certain. The V end lost 5 bases, the J end lost 0 bases, and 14 bases lay between the germline ends. This CDR3 region has 16 residues. CDR1 SGHVS and CDR2 FQNEAQ come from the germline V gene. Here the CDR3 DNA reads TGTGCCAGCAGCCCCAGCGCGGGGTACTCTGGAAACACCATATATTTT. Amino acid sequence: CASSPSAGYSGNTIYF.

The chain links TRBV20-1 to TRBJ1-2; D is undetermined. CDR3 length: 12 amino acids. V lost 8 bases to trimming and J lost 3 bases, with 13 bases between them. CDR1 is DFQATT and CDR2 is SNEGSKA in the germline V gene (reference sequence). The CDR3 coding sequence is TGCAGTTACCGCCAAAAGCACTATGGCTACACCTTC. Its translation is CSYRQKHYGYTF.

Concerning this clonotype: One end of the junction does not line up with germline, which may come from a read error. The chain couples TRBV7-9 to TRBJ2-7, with 9 nucleotides matching TRBD1. This CDR3 spans 13 amino acids. Germline CDR1 is SEHNR and CDR2 is FQNEAQ (reference sequence). In DNA form, the CDR3 reads TGCGCCAGCCAAGGACAGGGGTCATACGAGCAGTACTTC. Protein: CASQGQGSYEQYF.

This chain uses TRBV5-1 with TRBJ2-7; the match to TRBD2 covers 9 bases. Per germline, CDR1 SGHRS and CDR2 YFSETQ. V trimming: 0 bases; J trimming: 7 bases; junction bases outside the gene matches: 8. This CDR3 has 15 amino acids. DNA for the CDR3: TGCGCCAGCAGCTTGGGCGGGAGGGAATACAATGAGCAGTACTTC. It specifies CASSLGGREYNEQYF.

This clonotype was seen ten or more times. The chain is built from TRBV5-1 and TRBJ2-7; 8 bases are a match to TRBD1. The CDR3 runs 17 residues. V shed 4 bases, J shed 0 bases, and the junction held 12 bases outside the gene matches. Germline CDR1 is SGHRS and CDR2 is YFSETQ. In DNA, the CDR3 is TGCGCCAGCAGCACGGGCTCCGGGACAGGTCACTCCTACGAGCAGTACTTC. Its translation is CASSTGSGTGHSYEQYF.

Turning to this clonotype: One end of the junction fails to match germline, which may point to a read error. The V gene is TRBV7-7, the J gene TRBJ1-4; TRBD1 matches at 12 bases. CDR3 size: 16 residues. Germline V gene sequence: CDR1 SSHAT, CDR2 FNYEAQ (reference sequence). The CDR3 is CASSKGTGGVDEKLFF. The CDR3 DNA reads as TGTGCTAGCAGCAAAGGGACAGGGGGCGTGGACGAAAAACTGTTTTTT.

Notes on this clonotype: A much larger clone differs from this one at a single base, so this may be a read error. The chain is built from TRBV5-6 and TRBJ2-5; D not certain. Germline V CDR1 and CDR2: SGHDT, YYEEEE. The CDR3 has 15 amino acids. CDR3 region: CASSLFVASQGTQYF. The CDR3 coding sequence is TGTGCCAGCAGCTTGTTCGTGGCCTCACAAGGGACCCAGTACTTC.

The rearrangement links TRBV27 to TRBJ1-2, with D possibly being TRBD1 (5 bases). The CDR3 spans 14 residues. Trimming removed 0 bases at V and 4 bases at J, with 9 bases between. Per germline, CDR1 MNHEY and CDR2 SMNVEV (reference sequence). Here the CDR3 DNA reads TGTGCCAGCAGTTTATCGAGGGGATCCTATGGCTACACCTTC. Its translation is CASSLSRGSYGYTF.

The V and J genes are TRBV2 and TRBJ1-1, with 7 nucleotides matching TRBD1. This CDR3 has 14 amino acids. Germline V gives CDR1 SNHLY, CDR2 FYNNEI. Germline trimming cut 7 bases from V and 9 bases from J; bases unmatched to any gene: 14. The CDR3 spells CASIGQDRETKAFF. CDR3 nucleotides: TGTGCCAGCATCGGACAGGACCGGGAAACTAAAGCTTTCTTT.

This clonotype has more than one count but fewer than ten. At one end, the junction sequence differs from germline, possibly due to a read error. The rearrangement links TRBV6-1 to TRBJ2-7, with 7 bases lining up with TRBD1. The CDR3 has 13 amino acids. Germline-derived CDR1 and CDR2 are MNHNS and SASEGT. The CDR3 nucleotides are TGTGCCGGCAGATTGACAGGGATGGTCGAGCAGTACTTC. Amino acids: CAGRLTGMVEQYF.

The chain couples TRBV12-3 or TRBV12-4 to TRBJ2-5, with 7 nucleotides matching TRBD2. V lost 6 bases and J lost 2; bases outside the gene matches: 9. This CDR3 is 15 amino acids long. The CDR3 sequence: CASSQEEGGQETQYF. The CDR3 DNA sequence: TGTGCCAGCAGCCAAGAGGAGGGAGGGCAAGAGACCCAGTACTTC.

The chain carries TRBV4-1 and TRBJ2-5, with TRBD2 identical over 11 bases. With the DNA end fitting TRBJ2-1 better, the J assignment may be wrong. The CDR3 is 20 amino acids. The germline V gene encodes CDR1 MGHRA and CDR2 YSYEKL. The CDR3 spells CASSLRRGLAGGAYYNEQFF. The CDR3 DNA is TGCGCCAGCAGCCTTCGGAGAGGGCTAGCGGGAGGAGCCTACTACAATGAGCAGTTCTTC.

This sequence joins TRBV7-9 and TRBJ1-4; 8 bases align to TRBD1. Germline V gives CDR1 SEHNR, CDR2 FQNEAQ (reference sequence). J gave up 8 bases and V 5 bases, and 7 bases lay outside the gene matches. The CDR3 has 14 amino acids. Here the CDR3 DNA reads TGTGCCAGCAGCCATGACAGGGGTCAGGAAAAACTGTTTTTT. Amino acids: CASSHDRGQEKLFF.

With regard to this clonotype: At one end, the junction sequence differs from germline, possibly due to a read error. The CDR3 coding sequence is TGTGCCAGTAGTATCGGCGGGAGCTACAATGAGCCCCAGCATTTT. It translates to CASSIGGSYNEPQHF. J is TRBJ1-5 and V is TRBV19; no clear D gene. The germline CDR1 and CDR2 sequences are LNHDA and SQIVND (reference sequence). The CDR3 consists of 15 residues.

This rearrangement joins TRBV5-4 to TRBJ1-6; 10 nucleotides match TRBD1. The CDR3 runs 13 residues. The germline gives CDR1 SGHNT, CDR2 YYREEE (reference sequence). Losses at the gene ends were 3 bases for V and 11 bases for J; bases not matched to a gene: 2. CDR3 sequence (DNA): TGTGCCAGCAGCTGGGACAGGGGTACACCCCTCCACTTT. This sequence encodes CASSWDRGTPLHF.

This clonotype was recorded at least ten times. This chain uses TRBV29-1 with TRBJ1-2, with 9 bases that match TRBD1. This CDR3 is 12 amino acids long. Germline V gives CDR1 SQVTM, CDR2 ANQGSEA. V lost 7 bases, J lost 7 bases, and 7 bases stayed unmatched. The CDR3 loop reads CSGGTGISGYTF. The DNA of the CDR3 is TGCAGCGGGGGGACAGGGATAAGTGGCTACACCTTC. Looking up the rest from reference TRBV29-1 and TRBJ1-2 gives the full variable domain: SAVISQKPSRDICQRGTSLTIQCQVDSQVTMMFWYRQQPGQSLTLIATANQGSEATYESGFVIDKFPISRPNLTFSTLTVSNMSPEDSSIYLCSGGTGISGYTFGSGTRLTVV.

The chain combines TRBV25-1 with TRBJ1-2; TRBD1 matches at 9 bases. The V and J ends lost 8 bases and 3 bases, in that order; junction bases with no gene match: 4. The CDR3 totals 13 residues. Germline loops: CDR1 MGHDK, CDR2 SYGVNS. Written as DNA, the CDR3 is TGTGCCAGCTGGGACAGGGAGGACTATGGCTACACCTTC. Its translation: CASWDREDYGYTF.

The genes are TRBV7-3 and TRBJ2-5; a weak D match, TRBD2 (5 bases). Trimming stripped 3 bases from V and 5 bases from J, with 16 bases between. Looked up from germline, CDR1 is SGHTA and CDR2 is FQGTGA. The CDR3 sequence is 15 residues long. This CDR3 reads CASSLRANTGETQYF. In DNA, the CDR3 is TGTGCCAGCAGCTTGAGGGCGAACACCGGGGAGACCCAGTACTTC.

The rearrangement uses TRBV11-2 and TRBJ1-3; D not resolved. The V end was cut by 5 bases, the J end by 8 bases, with 16 bases between. The CDR3 extends over 14 amino acids. Per germline, CDR1 SGHAT and CDR2 FQNNGV. The DNA of the CDR3 is TGTGCCAGCAGCCACACGACTAGCGGCTACACCATATATTTT. Its protein product is CASSHTTSGYTIYF.